This TCR beta chain was profiled in a study of OX40 agonist ivuxolimab in advanced cancers. With respect to the entire study: Ivuxolimab was a fully human IgG2 agonistic monoclonal antibody targeting the costimulatory receptor OX40 (CD134). The paper covers the monotherapy dose-escalation part of the phase I ivuxolimab trial, which included N ≈ 57 patients. Intravenous ivuxolimab was administered to patients every 2 weeks at six dose levels: 0.01, 0.1, 0.3, 1.5, 3 and 10 mg/kg. Partial responses occurred in three dose-escalation patients: two with cutaneous melanoma and one with hepatocellular carcinoma. Peripheral TCRbeta sequencing aimed to test whether ivuxolimab altered TCR sequence diversity and caused clonal T-cell expansion. Prior anti-PD-1, anti-PD-L1 or anti-CTLA-4 therapy was permitted, and checkpoint inhibitors had been received by about 44% of dose-escalation patients. Of the roughly 51 patients in dose escalation, 19 had hepatocellular carcinoma, about 15 had melanoma, 9 had renal cell carcinoma and 9 had head and neck cancer. The dose-escalation cohort was over 70% male with a mean age of around 62 years, ranging from roughly 23 to 90. Results and caveats for the whole study, not just this receptor: Clonal expansion of both CD4+ and CD8+ blood T cells was observed from baseline to week 6 at doses 0.1 to 3.0 mg/kg. In the 0.1-3.0 mg/kg groups, partial responders were among the patients with the lowest normalized peripheral clonal expansion, particularly in CD8+ T cells. Low levels of normalized T-cell clonal expansion were also seen in some nonresponding patients. After ivuxolimab, CD8+ T cells had more expanded clones than CD4+ T cells on average. Antigen specificity was not determined for the clonally expanded peripheral T cells.

The trial excluded patients who had a history of autoimmune disease or were on systemic immunosuppression. Peripheral blood for TCR sequencing was drawn from every dose cohort at baseline, at cycle 4 day 1 and at cycle 7 day 1. Samples were obtained from an open-label, multicenter, first-in-human phase I dose-escalation trial of ivuxolimab. Adults with locally advanced or metastatic melanoma, renal cell carcinoma, hepatocellular carcinoma or head and neck squamous cell carcinoma were enrolled in the trial. Before TCR sequencing, CD4+ T cells and CD8+ T cells were sorted from peripheral blood as separate populations. As regards this clone: The clone's antigen remains unknown. No much larger clone is present one base from it, and per-base qualities are unavailable.

The CDR3, cysteine through phenylalanine, is 15 amino acids long. Here the CDR3 DNA is all that survives: 45 bases in frame from base 1. The CDR1 and CDR2 encoded by the germline V gene are SNHLY and FYNNEI. Ends trimmed: V by 6 bases, J by 7 bases; bases unmatched to a gene: 11. To sequence the TCRbeta CDR3 region, genomic DNA was isolated from the sorted cells. The immunoSEQ Assay was used to sequence the TCRbeta CDR3 regions. The table was pulled from immuneACCESS by TCRdb, which kept in-frame rearrangements only. Such tables lose some clones; where checked, under half of the loss comes from unresolved V genes, and the rest has no known cause. Here the sample has about 41,000 clones; about 85% occur a single time. In total, the top ten clones hold 2.5% to 3% of the sample.

The TCR sequence derives from an adult with an advanced solid tumor such as melanoma, head and neck, liver or kidney cancer. Recombination linked TRBV2 to TRBJ2-1; TRBD2 fits 8 bases in the junction. The input for sequencing was CD4+ or CD8+ T cells sorted from blood, taken in a trial of the OX40 agonist ivuxolimab. The encoded CDR3 is CASRPSSGSRNEQFF. The nucleotide sequence is TGTGCCAGCAGACCCTCCAGCGGGAGTAGAAATGAGCAGTTCTTC.